Below are 17 T cell receptor beta chains sequenced from a single sample in a study of cytomegalovirus exposure and HLA in healthy donors. PCR used 60 Vbeta primers and 13 Jbeta primers. The protocol was immunoSEQ multiplex PCR, while the TCRdb copy is restricted to in-frame clones and leaves out a portion. Its clone listing holds nearly 200,000 clones. The specimen sequenced was PBMCs. The source of these receptors is a boy under 18 in good health and CMV-seronegative.

The rearrangement uses TRBV19 and TRBJ1-1; the D is unclear. Germline-derived CDR1 and CDR2 are LNHDA and SQIVND (reference sequence). The CDR3 runs 13 residues. V was clipped by 1 base and J by 5 bases, with 8 bases between them. This chain's CDR3 is CASSIATGTEAFF. The DNA of the CDR3 is TGTGCCAGTAGTATAGCCACGGGGACTGAAGCTTTCTTT.

The rearrangement joins TRBV6-6 to TRBJ2-3; D remains ambiguous. V lost 8 bases and J lost 0, with 12 bases in between. CDR3 length equals 14 residues. Germline V gene lookup returns CDR1 MNHNY and CDR2 SVGAGI (reference sequence). The CDR3 DNA sequence: TGTGCCAGCGATTCGCCGACTAGCACAGATACGCAGTATTTT. This codes for CASDSPTSTDTQYF.

CDR3 bases: TGTGCCAGCAGGCCCGGAGGCTACCAAGAGACCCAGTACTTC. This codes for CASRPGGYQETQYF. This chain links TRBV6-6 with TRBJ2-5; tentative D call: TRBD2 (5 bases). The CDR3 covers 14 residues. Germline CDR1 MNHNY, CDR2 SVGAGI (reference sequence). Trimming shortened V by 6 bases and J by 0 bases, and 11 bases separated the two germline ends.

The genes are TRBV4-2 and TRBJ2-7, with 12 positions matching TRBD2. The CDR3 has 14 amino acids. V was clipped by 2 bases and J by 5 bases; unmatched bases: 1. Germline V gene data show CDR1 as LGHNA and CDR2 as YNFKEQ. The CDR3 reads CASSQRLAGDEQYF. The CDR3 DNA reads as TGTGCCAGCAGCCAACGACTAGCGGGGGACGAGCAGTACTTC.

The CDR3 bases are TGTGCCTGGAGTCAGACTAGTCAAAGAAGCGAGCAGTACTTC. Translation: CAWSQTSQRSEQYF. The chain recombines TRBV30 with TRBJ2-7; a weak D match, TRBD2 (6 bases). Trimming removed 2 bases from V and 6 bases from J, with 17 bases in between. The CDR3 is made up of 14 amino acids. Germline V lookup: CDR1 GTSNPN, CDR2 SVGIG (reference sequence).

The rearrangement joins TRBV7-2 to TRBJ2-7, with D maybe TRBD1 (6 bases). This CDR3 has 14 amino acids. With 1 base removed from V and 0 bases from J, the gap between germline ends came to 7 bases. Germline CDR1 is SGHTA and CDR2 is FQGNSA. The chain's CDR3 is CASSLGTASYEQYF. CDR3 sequence (DNA): TGTGCCAGCAGCTTAGGGACAGCCTCCTACGAGCAGTACTTC. Supplemented by reference TRBV7-2 and TRBJ2-7, the full variable domain reads GAGVSQSPSNKVTEKGKDVELRCDPISGHTALYWYRQSLGQGLEFLIYFQGNSAPDKSGLPSDRFSAERTGGSVSTLTIQRTQQEDSAVYLCASSLGTASYEQYFGPGTRLTVT.

The chain combines TRBV4-1 with TRBJ2-7; D is possibly TRBD1 (5 bases). V was clipped by 0 bases and J by 2 bases, with 11 bases between them. In germline, CDR1 is MGHRA, CDR2 YSYEKL. This CDR3 comprises 15 residues. The DNA for the CDR3 is TGCGCCAGCAGCCAAGATTGGGGCTCAACCTACGAGCAGTACTTC. This gives the protein CASSQDWGSTYEQYF.

The chain is built from TRBV11-2 and TRBJ1-2; the D is unclear. Germline V gives CDR1 SGHAT, CDR2 FQNNGV. The CDR3 is made up of 15 amino acids. V was trimmed by 5 bases and J by 2 bases, leaving 15 bases between them. DNA for the CDR3: TGTGCCAGCAGCCCTGCGGGTCGTCCCAACTATGGCTACACCTTC. Its translation is CASSPAGRPNYGYTF.

The rearrangement joins TRBV11-2 to TRBJ2-2, with D maybe TRBD1 (6 bases). This CDR3 comprises 15 residues. CDR1 is SGHAT and CDR2 is FQNNGV in the germline V gene. Trimming stripped 6 bases from V and 2 bases from J, with 13 bases between. CDR3 sequence reads: CASSPTGSNTGELFF. As DNA, the CDR3 is TGTGCCAGCAGTCCGACAGGTAGTAACACCGGGGAGCTGTTTTTT.

The chain links TRBV7-3 to TRBJ2-1; TRBD2 aligns across 8 bases. Trimming removed 5 bases from V and 4 bases from J; junction bases left unmatched: 4. Per germline, CDR1 SGHTA and CDR2 FQGTGA. CDR3 size: 14 residues. DNA for the CDR3: TGTGCCAGCAGCGGTAGCGGGGAGTACAATGAGCAGTTCTTC. Residues: CASSGSGEYNEQFF. Complete variable domain (other parts from reference TRBV7-3 and TRBJ2-1): GAGVSQTPSNKVTEKGKYVELRCDPISGHTALYWYRQSLGQGPEFLIYFQGTGAADDSGLPNDRFFAVRPEGSVSTLKIQRTERGDSAVYLCASSGSGEYNEQFFGPGTRLTVL.

This chain uses TRBV27 with TRBJ2-1; 8 positions agree with TRBD2. Unmatched junction bases numbered 9, after V lost 2 bases and J lost 15 bases. Germline V gene lookup returns CDR1 MNHEY and CDR2 SMNVEV (reference sequence). This CDR3 is built from 13 residues. CDR3 DNA sequence: TGTGCCAGCAGTTTAAGTATTAGACTAGCGCCGTTCTTC. This gives the protein CASSLSIRLAPFF.

The chain uses TRBV19 and TRBJ1-5; TRBD1 matches at 10 bases. The V and J ends lost 3 bases and 1 base, in that order; junction bases with no gene match: 3. Germline loops: CDR1 LNHDA, CDR2 SQIVND (reference sequence). The CDR3 totals 16 residues. The CDR3 sequence: CASSIRQGASNQPQHF. The CDR3 DNA sequence: TGTGCCAGTAGTATTCGACAGGGGGCAAGCAATCAGCCCCAGCATTTT.

A word on this clone: The same CDR3 also results from other DNA sequences found in this sample. The J gene is TRBJ2-5, the V gene TRBV28; TRBD2 matches 11 bases. The length of the CDR3 is 14 residues. The ends lost 2 bases at V and 5 bases at J; junction bases unmatched: 1. CDR1 is MDHEN and CDR2 is SYDVKM in the germline V gene. CDR3 in amino acids: CASSLLAGGETQYF. The DNA for the CDR3 is TGTGCCAGCAGTTTACTAGCGGGGGGTGAGACCCAGTACTTC.

CDR3 sequence reads: CSYWDRASTDTQYF. For the CDR3, the DNA is TGCAGCTATTGGGACAGGGCTAGCACAGATACGCAGTATTTT. The chain recombines TRBV29-1 with TRBJ2-3; 9 bases agree with TRBD1. The CDR3 totals 14 residues. CDR1 is SQVTM and CDR2 is ANQGSEA in the germline V gene. The J segment lost 0 bases and the V segment lost 8 bases, leaving 6 bases of the junction unmatched.

This sequence joins TRBV2 and TRBJ1-5; D is possibly TRBD1 (6 bases). The germline CDR1 and CDR2 sequences are SNHLY and FYNNEI. Trimming cost V 8 bases and J 5 bases, with 13 bases left between them. The CDR3 contains 13 residues. The CDR3 region has the DNA TGTGCCAGCTCCCCAGGGGTCGATCAGCCCCAGCATTTT. Its translation is CASSPGVDQPQHF.

The CDR3 DNA reads TGTGCCACCAGCAGAGGCCAGCGCGAGCAGTACTTC. Protein product: CATSRGQREQYF. The J gene is TRBJ2-7, the V gene TRBV15, with D uncertain. Germline CDR1 reads LNHNV; CDR2 reads YYDKDF (reference sequence). The CDR3 consists of 12 residues. Trimming took 1 base from V and 6 from J, leaving 7 bases between them.

The chain carries TRBV5-4 and TRBJ1-1, with D tentatively TRBD1 (6 bases). This CDR3 spans 16 amino acids. Germline-derived CDR1 and CDR2 are SGHNT and YYREEE (reference sequence). Trimming shortened V by 1 base and J by 3 bases, and 16 bases separated the two germline ends. The CDR3 is CASSLHRGAGDTEAFF. The CDR3 DNA is TGTGCCAGCAGCTTGCACCGGGGGGCGGGGGACACTGAAGCTTTCTTT.